This TCR beta chain was retrieved from a study of T cells in Graves' hyperthyroidism and ophthalmopathy. Overall study findings and caveats: Ophthalmopathy was told apart from stable hyperthyroidism by a 13 V-J model.

Losses at the gene ends were 5 bases for V and 4 bases for J; bases not matched to a gene: 4. CDR3 length: 14 residues. Germline V lookup: CDR1 MGHDK, CDR2 SYGVNS. RNA transcripts yielded amplified TCR beta CDR3 regions. A first-round RT-PCR of the TCR CDR3 used the HTBI primer set. TCRdb passed the multiplex PCR reads through MiXCR, listing each CDR3 protein once. The table shows roughly 800,000 distinct CDR3 sequences, with roughly 37% occurring only once. Turning to this clonotype: The target antigen is unknown.

Clinical symptoms, serum thyroxine and TRAb, thyroid ultrasound and orbital computed tomography together formed the diagnostic basis. Cells are PBMCs isolated from roughly 9.2 ml of fresh blood. This clonotype was sampled from a man between 18 and 29 years old with Graves' hyperthyroidism. The source material was blood. The chain has TRBV25-1 and TRBJ1-4, with 7 bases fitting TRBD1. The CDR3 coding sequence is TGTGCCAGCAGTCTGACAGGGCGTAATGAAAAACTGTTTTTT. As protein: CASSLTGRNEKLFF.